These 8 T cell receptor beta chains came from one sample sequenced in a study of response to subunit inactivated influenza vaccine. Using its own MiXCR run on the RT-PCR reads, TCRdb lists one record per CDR3 protein. The sample records approximately 700,000 distinct CDR3 sequences, approximately 14% being singletons. Sequences were derived from PBMCs from blood, sampled approximately 15 days before vaccination. These receptors originate from a man aged 50 or older who received an inactivated influenza vaccine.

The chain employs TRBV7-2 and TRBJ2-4; D tentatively reads TRBD1 or TRBD2 (6 bases each). CDR1 is SGHTA, CDR2 FQGNSA, per germline. The CDR3 length is 14 residues. Trimming stripped 5 bases from V and 7 bases from J, with 15 bases between. CDR3 in amino acids: CASSQSRGRNIQYF. The CDR3 DNA reads TGTGCCAGCAGCCAAAGTAGGGGGAGGAACATTCAGTACTTC.

The chain employs TRBV29-1 and TRBJ2-7; no firm D call. The germline CDR1 and CDR2 sequences are SQVTM and ANQGSEA. The CDR3 is 15 amino acids. V shed 4 bases and J shed 5 bases, with 21 bases lying between them. Here the CDR3 reads CSVGDSLRSIDEQYF. CDR3 nucleotides: TGCAGCGTTGGAGATAGTCTCAGGAGTATAGACGAGCAGTACTTC.

This rearrangement joins TRBV4-3 to TRBJ1-6; possibly TRBD1 for D (5 bases). Germline assignment: CDR1 LGHNA and CDR2 YSLEER. The germline V and J ends were trimmed by 5 bases and 9 bases, with 17 bases remaining between them. This CDR3 region has 15 residues. CDR3 coding DNA: TGCGCCAGCAGCAAAGGGTGGCAGGGCGGTTCACCCCTCCACTTT. Its protein is CASSKGWQGGSPLHF.

For this clonotype: This may come from a read error, since a much larger clone is one base off. The chain uses TRBV20-1 and TRBJ2-7, with a possible D match to TRBD1 (6 bases). CDR3 size: 12 residues. Looked up from germline, CDR1 is DFQATT and CDR2 is SNEGSKA (reference sequence). Trimming removed 6 bases at V and 3 bases at J, with 12 bases between. Here the CDR3 reads CSAQKGGYEQYF. CDR3 sequence (DNA): TGCAGTGCCCAAAAAGGGGGCTACGAGCAGTACTTC.

The chain is built from TRBV7-2 and TRBJ1-4, with TRBD1 matching 7 bases. V dropped 3 bases and J dropped 5; count of bases not matched to a gene: 3. CDR3 size: 14 residues. Germline assignment: CDR1 SGHTA and CDR2 FQGNSA. As DNA, the CDR3 is TGTGCCAGCAGCTTTCAACAGGGGAATGAAAAACTGTTTTTT. Its protein product is CASSFQQGNEKLFF.

This clonotype has a handful of counts. V gene TRBV4-3 combines with J gene TRBJ2-5; D gene uncertain. The germline V gene encodes CDR1 LGHNA and CDR2 YSLEER. This CDR3 is built from 13 residues. The ends were cut back, 2 bases at V and 4 bases at J, with 8 bases in the middle. CDR3 bases: TGCGCCAGCAGCCAAAGCAAGATAGAGACCCAGTACTTC. It codes for CASSQSKIETQYF.

This clonotype has just a few counts. J is TRBJ1-3 and V is TRBV7-2; D gene ambiguous. Trimming pared 2 bases from V and 5 bases from J, leaving 13 bases between. The CDR3 covers 15 residues. Germline values: CDR1 SGHTA, CDR2 FQGNSA. CDR3 residues: CASSLRADVRNTIYF. CDR3 nucleotide sequence: TGTGCCAGCAGCTTAAGGGCAGACGTCAGAAACACCATATATTTT.

This clonotype occurred a few times. V usage is TRBV5-1 and J usage is TRBJ1-6; D unclear. This CDR3 region has 14 residues. V shed 0 bases and J shed 9 bases, with 10 bases lying between them. Germline values: CDR1 SGHRS, CDR2 YFSETQ. Here the CDR3 reads CASSLEAVGSPLHF. The CDR3 bases are TGCGCCAGCAGCTTGGAGGCCGTGGGTTCACCCCTCCACTTT.